The clone carrying this TCR beta chain was counted many times. As part of library construction, unique molecular identifiers were attached to individual cDNA molecules. One entry per CDR3 protein, called by TCRdb with MiXCR from the 5' RACE reads. The table records roughly 25,000 distinct CDR3 sequences, less than 6.5% of them present only once. This sample was included in a study of early T cells in non-severe SARS-CoV-2 infection. The specimen sequenced was whole blood. The TCR was taken from an adult who was a healthcare worker with PCR-confirmed SARS-CoV-2 infection or an uninfected control (not recorded which).

CDR3 DNA: TGTGCCAGCAGCGCAACCGGGACAGATGAAGCTTTCTTT. Its translation is CASSATGTDEAFF. The chain recombines TRBV9 with TRBJ1-1; 7 positions match TRBD1. The germline gives CDR1 SGDLS, CDR2 YYNGEE. Trimming cost V 3 bases and J 7 bases; bases outside gene matches: 6. The CDR3 covers 13 residues.